Detailed here is one T cell receptor beta chain. The data belong to a study of blood T cell repertoires in COVID-19. Study details: The analysed material was cDNA or gDNA that came from T cells, B-cell-depleted T cells, or PBMCs.

Method: immunoSEQ multiplex PCR; TCRdb's copy keeps in-frame clones and lacks some. The sample yields 150,000 to 200,000 clones, about 87% seen once. The CDR3 has 15 amino acids. V was clipped by 0 bases and J by 4 bases, with 10 bases between them. Germline CDR1 reads MNHEY; CDR2 reads SVGAGI. This clonotype was sampled from a woman aged 45-65 years with acute or convalescent COVID-19. This chain connects TRBV6-5 to TRBJ1-3, with TRBD1 as a possible D gene (6 bases). Sequencing was carried out using peripheral blood. This CDR3 reads CASSYSTGTGNTIYF. The CDR3 DNA sequence: TGTGCCAGCAGTTACTCGACAGGCACGGGAAACACCATATATTTT.